This is a list of T cell receptor beta chains from one sample in a study of CD8+CD57+ T cells in acquired aplastic anemia. TCRdb processed the reads anew with MiXCR; each CDR3 protein has one entry. This repertoire shows about 140,000 distinct CDR3 sequences, 41% found once; its top ten account for roughly 8.4%. The sample comprised sorted CD4+, CD8+, or CD8+CD57+ T cells (not recorded which) from PBMCs. The receptors originated from a human donor in good health, serving as a control. CDR3s include the opening cysteine and the closing phenylalanine or tryptophan.

TRBV4-1	TRBJ1-3	CASSQDLRSGITIYF
TRBV5-6	TRBJ2-7	CASSVGTGGVEQYF
TRBV19	TRBJ2-7	CASSNGLAQSYEQYF
TRBV19	TRBJ1-5	CASSIPLSGVSNQPQHF
TRBV24-1	TRBJ2-3	CATSDLIAGGPREQYF
TRBV6-1	TRBJ2-7	CATQGTYEQYF
TRBV10-3	TRBJ2-3	CATSDGYTDTQYF
TRBV28	TRBJ1-5	CASSLQGIWQPQHF
TRBV12-3/TRBV12-4	TRBJ1-2	CASRGQRERYGYTF
TRBV6-1	TRBJ2-3	CASRSSTDTQYF